The 30 T cell receptor beta chains reported below all come from one sample, sequenced in a study of blood T cell repertoires in COVID-19. Sequenced by immunoSEQ multiplex PCR; TCRdb stores in-frame clones only, minus some. Among under 300,000 clones listed, 70% to 90% were seen once. Sequenced sample: PBMCs or T cells enriched from blood (not recorded which). These receptors were collected from a woman in her fifties or sixties who had recovered from COVID-19.

The chain has TRBV6-2 or TRBV6-3 and TRBJ1-5, with D unresolved. Trimming left V 5 bases short and J 3 bases short, with 14 bases between. This CDR3 is 15 amino acids long. CDR1 is MNHEY, CDR2 SVGEGT, per germline. In DNA form, the CDR3 reads TGTGCCAGCAGTCTCTCAGGAATCGCCAATCAGCCCCAGCATTTT. This gives the protein CASSLSGIANQPQHF.

This clone was seen only once. This chain uses TRBV5-1 with TRBJ2-2; perhaps TRBD2 as D (5 bases). The CDR3 is 14 amino acids. The V and J ends lost 0 bases and 5 bases respectively, with 8 bases between them. Germline-derived CDR1 and CDR2 are SGHRS and YFSETQ. The CDR3 region is CASSLGTETGELFF. The CDR3 DNA reads TGCGCCAGCAGCTTGGGGACTGAGACCGGGGAGCTGTTTTTT.

This clone appeared a single time. This sequence joins TRBV24-1 and TRBJ2-3; 7 nucleotides match TRBD1. The CDR3 is 13 residues long. Losses at the gene ends were 9 bases for V and 5 bases for J; bases not matched to a gene: 7. The germline gives CDR1 KGHDR, CDR2 SFDVKD. CDR3 in amino acids: CATGTDGRDTQYF. The CDR3 region has the DNA TGTGCCACCGGGACAGATGGGCGAGATACGCAGTATTTT.

CDR3 coding DNA: TGCAGCGCCTCTACTGGGGCCAACGTCCTGACTTTC. It codes for CSASTGANVLTF. The chain uses TRBV29-1 and TRBJ2-6; D call uncertain. CDR3 length: 12 residues. Trimming left V 7 bases short and J 2 bases short, with 6 bases between. Germline V gene data show CDR1 as SQVTM and CDR2 as ANQGSEA. Looking up the rest from reference TRBV29-1 and TRBJ2-6 gives the full variable domain: SAVISQKPSRDICQRGTSLTIQCQVDSQVTMMFWYRQQPGQSLTLIATANQGSEATYESGFVIDKFPISRPNLTFSTLTVSNMSPEDSSIYLCSASTGANVLTFGAGSRLTVL.

V usage is TRBV23-1 and J usage is TRBJ2-5, with 7 nucleotides matching TRBD1. TRBV23-1 is annotated as an ORF whose role is uncertain. The CDR3 spans 17 residues. V dropped 4 bases and J dropped 1; count of bases not matched to a gene: 12. The DNA of the CDR3 is TGCGCCAGCAGTCGACGAAGGACAGGTGAACTCCAAGAGACCCAGTACTTC. Translated: CASSRRRTGELQETQYF.

The chain carries TRBV9 and TRBJ2-7; 9 positions agree with TRBD1. V was clipped by 3 bases and J by 4 bases; unmatched bases: 5. This CDR3 comprises 14 residues. Germline V gives CDR1 SGDLS, CDR2 YYNGEE. The CDR3 protein is CASSGRDREYEQYF. The DNA of the CDR3 is TGTGCCAGCAGCGGCCGGGACAGGGAGTACGAGCAGTACTTC.

CDR3 DNA sequence: TGTGCCAGCAGCTTAGAGAGGGTCCGAAGCGGGGAGCTGTTTTTT. Its protein product is CASSLERVRSGELFF. This rearrangement joins TRBV11-2 to TRBJ2-2, with TRBD2 as a possible D gene (5 bases). V shed 0 bases and J shed 7 bases, with 12 bases lying between them. The CDR3 extends over 15 amino acids. Germline assignment: CDR1 SGHAT and CDR2 FQNNGV.

The V gene is TRBV6-4, the J gene TRBJ1-5; D is unresolved. From germline, CDR1 is MRHNA and CDR2 SNTAGT. The CDR3 runs to 13 residues. Trimming removed 0 bases from V and 7 bases from J, with 7 bases in between. CDR3 amino acids: CASSDSEGQPQHF. In DNA form, the CDR3 reads TGTGCCAGCAGTGACTCGGAGGGACAGCCCCAGCATTTT.

The chain links TRBV9 to TRBJ2-7, with a tentative D call TRBD2 (6 bases). This CDR3 has 15 residues. Germline V gene sequence: CDR1 SGDLS, CDR2 YYNGEE. V gave up 4 bases and J gave up 1 base, with 15 bases separating them. CDR3 bases: TGTGCCAGCAGCCCCACGGGCGGGAAGTCCTACGAGCAGTACTTC. This gives the protein CASSPTGGKSYEQYF.

The V and J genes are TRBV4-2 and TRBJ2-2; 8 bases fit TRBD1. Germline V lookup: CDR1 LGHNA, CDR2 YNFKEQ. V lost 1 base, J lost 6 bases, and 7 bases stayed unmatched. The CDR3 totals 16 residues. The CDR3 sequence: CASSQGDRGFPGELFF. Here the CDR3 DNA reads TGTGCCAGCAGCCAAGGCGACAGGGGTTTTCCCGGGGAGCTGTTTTTT.

V usage is TRBV24-1 and J usage is TRBJ2-2, with D possibly being TRBD2 (6 bases). Trimming pared 5 bases from V and 3 bases from J, leaving 12 bases between. The CDR3 length is 15 residues. Germline CDR1 and CDR2: KGHDR and SFDVKD. The CDR3 reads CATSGRGGDTGELFF. DNA of the CDR3: TGTGCCACCAGTGGTAGAGGCGGGGACACCGGGGAGCTGTTTTTT.

The chain links TRBV5-5 to TRBJ2-1, with TRBD2 matching 14 bases. Germline V gene data show CDR1 as SGHKS and CDR2 as YYEKEE (reference sequence). The CDR3 has 15 amino acids. Germline trimming cut 0 bases from V and 8 bases from J; bases unmatched to any gene: 1. CDR3 region: CASSLVGLAGDEQFF. As DNA, the CDR3 is TGTGCCAGCAGCTTGGTGGGACTAGCGGGAGATGAGCAGTTCTTC.

This chain joins TRBV6-5 and TRBJ1-1; TRBD1 might be the D (5 bases). This CDR3 region has 14 residues. Trimming pared 3 bases from V and 4 bases from J, leaving 12 bases between. In germline, CDR1 is MNHEY, CDR2 SVGAGI. DNA of the CDR3: TGTGCCAGCAGTTATCAGGGAGGGGTCACTGAAGCTTTCTTT. It encodes CASSYQGGVTEAFF.

J is TRBJ2-3 and V is TRBV3-1 (or the pseudogene TRBV3-2); weak D call: TRBD2 (6 bases). The length of the CDR3 is 14 residues. V gave up 0 bases and J gave up 7 bases, with 11 bases separating them. Germline CDR1 LGHDT, CDR2 YNNKEL (reference sequence). The CDR3 DNA is TGTGCCAGCAGCCAAGATTTAGCGGAGAATACGCAGTATTTT. Protein product: CASSQDLAENTQYF.

This clone was counted a few times. This sequence joins TRBV3-1 (or the pseudogene TRBV3-2) and TRBJ2-7; TRBD1 aligns across 7 bases. The CDR3 runs to 13 residues. V dropped 4 bases and J dropped 7; count of bases not matched to a gene: 7. Germline CDR1 and CDR2: LGHDT and YNNKEL (reference sequence). The CDR3 loop reads CASSLDRPKEQYF. CDR3 in DNA: TGTGCCAGCAGCCTGGACAGGCCCAAAGAGCAGTACTTC.

This clone was recorded at least ten times. The V and J genes are TRBV5-4 and TRBJ1-1; possibly TRBD1 for D (5 bases). Trimming shortened V by 4 bases and J by 1 base, and 11 bases separated the two germline ends. Germline CDR1 is SGHNT and CDR2 is YYREEE (reference sequence). CDR3 length equals 14 residues. Here the CDR3 reads CASSGGTENTEAFF. The CDR3 region has the DNA TGTGCCAGCAGCGGGGGGACGGAGAACACTGAAGCTTTCTTT. Full variable domain (outside the CDR3, taken from reference TRBV5-4 and TRBJ1-1): ETGVTQSPTHLIKTRGQQVTLRCSSQSGHNTVSWYQQALGQGPQFIFQYYREEENGRGNFPPRFSGLQFPNYSSELNVNALELDDSALYLCASSGGTENTEAFFGQGTRLTVV.

This CDR3 is CASSLGQGDPGANVLTF. The DNA for the CDR3 is TGCGCCAGCAGCCTGGGACAGGGGGACCCTGGGGCCAACGTCCTGACTTTC. The rearrangement joins TRBV5-1 to TRBJ2-6; 11 positions agree with TRBD1. V dropped 4 bases and J dropped 2; count of bases not matched to a gene: 5. Germline V gene sequence: CDR1 SGHRS, CDR2 YFSETQ. The CDR3 is 17 residues long. Full variable domain (outside the CDR3, taken from reference TRBV5-1 and TRBJ2-6): KAGVTQTPRYLIKTRGQQVTLSCSPISGHRSVSWYQQTPGQGLQFLFEYFSETQRNKGNFPGRFSGRQFSNSRSEMNVSTLELGDSALYLCASSLGQGDPGANVLTFGAGSRLTVL.

The V call is TRBV16, the J call TRBJ2-5; D might be TRBD2 (6 bases). CDR3 size: 15 residues. CDR1 and CDR2 from the germline V gene are KGHSY and FQNENV. Trimming took off 0 bases at V and 1 base at J, with 9 bases between the two ends. In DNA, the CDR3 is TGTGCCAGCAGCCAATCCCTGGGGGGCCAAGAGACCCAGTACTTC. Residues: CASSQSLGGQETQYF.

The gene calls are TRBV7-8 and TRBJ1-2; D perhaps matches TRBD1 (5 bases). The V gene lost 1 base and the J gene lost 8 bases, with 14 bases spanning the gap. This CDR3 is 14 amino acids long. Germline V gene data show CDR1 as SGHVS and CDR2 as FQNEAQ. CDR3 DNA sequence: TGTGCCAGCAGCTTAGAGGCAGGGTTTAGAGGCTACACCTTC. Amino acids: CASSLEAGFRGYTF.

The chain recombines TRBV18 with TRBJ2-2; 7 positions agree with TRBD2. The J segment lost 2 bases and the V segment lost 3 bases, leaving 3 bases of the junction unmatched. Germline V CDR1 and CDR2: KGHSH, LQKENI. The CDR3 is 15 amino acids. The CDR3, as DNA: TGTGCCAGCTCACCGGGCGGGAGAAACACCGGGGAGCTGTTTTTT. Its protein product is CASSPGGRNTGELFF.

The chain couples TRBV7-9 to TRBJ2-7; TRBD2 might be the D (5 bases). Germline V gene lookup returns CDR1 SEHNR and CDR2 FQNEAQ (reference sequence). V was clipped by 0 bases and J by 3 bases, with 9 bases between them. The CDR3 has 14 amino acids. CDR3 DNA: TGTGCCAGCAGCTTAGCGGGAGTAAGCTACGAGCAGTACTTC. Protein product: CASSLAGVSYEQYF.

This clone came up a few times. J is TRBJ2-3 and V is TRBV9; 8 nucleotides match TRBD2. There are 16 residues in the CDR3. In germline, CDR1 is SGDLS, CDR2 YYNGEE. Trimming removed 4 bases from V and 3 bases from J; junction bases left unmatched: 10. The CDR3 DNA is TGTGCCAGCAGCCCTCCAGCGGGAGTTGTAACAGATACGCAGTATTTT. Encoded protein: CASSPPAGVVTDTQYF.

The CDR3 sequence: CATSEGTGSDTQYF. CDR3 DNA sequence: TGTGCCACCAGCGAAGGGACAGGGTCGGATACGCAGTATTTT. The chain combines TRBV24-1 with TRBJ2-3; 9 bases map to TRBD1. The germline CDR1 and CDR2 sequences are KGHDR and SFDVKD. The CDR3 consists of 14 residues. With 7 bases clipped from V and 6 bases from J, the junction kept 7 bases outside the gene matches.

This chain links TRBV2 with TRBJ2-1; 7 nucleotides align to TRBD2. Germline lookup yields CDR1 SNHLY and CDR2 FYNNEI. The CDR3 extends over 16 amino acids. The junction had 16 bases not matched to a gene; V was cut back by 10 bases and J by 4 bases. In nucleotides, the CDR3 is TGTGCCACTAAGATGGGGGGGAGCCTGGAATACAATGAGCAGTTCTTC. Translating gives CATKMGGSLEYNEQFF.

The chain recombines TRBV5-8 with TRBJ1-5; 10 positions match TRBD1. This CDR3 contains 15 residues. Germline V gene lookup returns CDR1 SGHTS and CDR2 YDEGEE. The V and J ends lost 4 bases and 4 bases, in that order; junction bases with no gene match: 5. The CDR3 DNA follows: TGTGCCAGCAGCCCCGGGACAGGGGAAAATCAGCCCCAGCATTTT. The encoded protein is CASSPGTGENQPQHF.

Only one count was recorded for this clone. This specimen includes other DNA sequences encoding the same CDR3. The V call is TRBV18, the J call TRBJ1-1; 9 bases agree with TRBD1. The germline CDR1 and CDR2 sequences are KGHSH and LQKENI. This CDR3 region has 14 residues. V trimming: 3 bases; J trimming: 4 bases; junction bases outside the gene matches: 3. This CDR3 is CASSPGQGTTEAFF. The CDR3 DNA is TGTGCCAGCTCACCCGGACAGGGGACCACTGAAGCTTTCTTT.

Only one count was recorded for this clone. CDR3 residues: CASSPGQGAGQPQHF. The CDR3 bases are TGTGCCAGCTCACCAGGACAGGGGGCCGGTCAGCCCCAGCATTTT. The V call is TRBV18, the J call TRBJ1-5, with 11 bases fitting TRBD1. Germline CDR1 and CDR2: KGHSH and LQKENI. The CDR3 has 15 amino acids. V was clipped by 2 bases and J by 6 bases; unmatched bases: 3.

This chain joins TRBV6-6 and TRBJ1-1, with 11 positions matching TRBD1. CDR1 is MNHNY and CDR2 is SVGAGI in the germline V gene (reference sequence). There are 17 residues in the CDR3. Trimming cost V 5 bases and J 0 bases; bases outside gene matches: 8. The CDR3 coding sequence is TGTGCCAGCAGTCAGACCGGGACAGGGGGGATGAACACTGAAGCTTTCTTT. Protein sequence: CASSQTGTGGMNTEAFF.

The chain employs TRBV7-2 and TRBJ2-1; TRBD1 agrees at 7 bases. V was pared by 5 bases and J by 2 bases, with 3 bases of the junction left unmatched. The CDR3 is 14 amino acids. Germline lookup yields CDR1 SGHTA and CDR2 FQGNSA. The CDR3 loop reads CASSADRAYNEQFF. Written as DNA, the CDR3 is TGTGCCAGCAGCGCAGACAGGGCCTACAATGAGCAGTTCTTC. Full variable domain (outside the CDR3, taken from reference TRBV7-2 and TRBJ2-1): GAGVSQSPSNKVTEKGKDVELRCDPISGHTALYWYRQSLGQGLEFLIYFQGNSAPDKSGLPSDRFSAERTGGSVSTLTIQRTQQEDSAVYLCASSADRAYNEQFFGPGTRLTVL.

V usage is TRBV10-3 and J usage is TRBJ2-1, with 7 bases that match TRBD2. Germline trimming cut 10 bases from V and 6 bases from J; bases unmatched to any gene: 15. The CDR3 covers 15 residues. Germline assignment: CDR1 ENHRY and CDR2 SYGVKD. The CDR3 here is CANAGVGGPRNEQFF. CDR3 in DNA: TGTGCCAACGCCGGCGTGGGAGGGCCGCGCAATGAGCAGTTCTTC.